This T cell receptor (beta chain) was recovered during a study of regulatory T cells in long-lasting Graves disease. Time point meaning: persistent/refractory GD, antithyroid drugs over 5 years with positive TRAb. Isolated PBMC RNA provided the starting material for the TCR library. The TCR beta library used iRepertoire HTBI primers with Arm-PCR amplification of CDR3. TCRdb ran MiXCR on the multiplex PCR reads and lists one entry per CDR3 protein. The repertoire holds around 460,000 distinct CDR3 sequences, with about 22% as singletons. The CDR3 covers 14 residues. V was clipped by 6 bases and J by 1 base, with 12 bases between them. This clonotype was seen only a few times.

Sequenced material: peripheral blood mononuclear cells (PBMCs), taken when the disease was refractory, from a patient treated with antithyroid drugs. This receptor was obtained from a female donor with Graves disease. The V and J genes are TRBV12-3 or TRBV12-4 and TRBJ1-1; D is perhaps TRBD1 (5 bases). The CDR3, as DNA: TGTGCCAGCAGAATGATTAGGGGGAACACTGAAGCTTTCTTT. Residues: CASRMIRGNTEAFF.